This entry lists 13 T cell receptor beta chains sequenced from one sample in a study of T-cell reconstitution after alpha-beta-depleted transplantation in children. The TCRbeta library was prepared with unique molecular identifiers. In TCRdb, the PCR reads were re-called with MiXCR into one record per CDR3 protein. The repertoire holds hundreds of thousands of distinct CDR3 sequences, with over 15% as singletons. The starting material was PBMCs from the stem cell graft donor, obtained from the stem cell graft. The receptors here all came from a human donor who donated a stem cell graft to a child with acute myeloid leukemia.

This chain links TRBV11-2 with TRBJ2-7; 10 bases are shared with TRBD2. Looked up from germline, CDR1 is SGHAT and CDR2 is FQNNGV. J lost 0 bases, V lost 2 bases, and 10 bases had no gene match. The CDR3 extends over 18 amino acids. The CDR3 nucleotides are TGTGCCAGCAGCTTAAGGGCCACTAGCGGGGCGTCCTCCTACGAGCAGTACTTC. Residues: CASSLRATSGASSYEQYF.

This clonotype has a count of ten or more. This chain joins TRBV5-5 and TRBJ1-1; D is uncertain. The CDR3 runs 14 residues. V lost 4 bases to trimming and J lost 0 bases, with 10 bases between them. CDR1 and CDR2 from the germline V gene are SGHKS and YYEKEE (reference sequence). DNA for the CDR3: TGTGCCAGCAGCGCCTGGACGGTGAACACTGAAGCTTTCTTT. As protein: CASSAWTVNTEAFF.

This clonotype was seen repeatedly, ten times or more. The chain uses TRBV20-1 and TRBJ1-2; D is undetermined. Trimming removed 0 bases from V and 1 base from J, with 12 bases in between. CDR1 is DFQATT and CDR2 is SNEGSKA in the germline V gene (reference sequence). There are 15 residues in the CDR3. CDR3 DNA: TGCAGTGCTAGAGATGGGCGCGGAATTAACTATGGCTACACCTTC. Translating it yields CSARDGRGINYGYTF.

For this clonotype: A junction boundary mismatches the germline segment, possibly from a read error. The chain joins TRBV20-1 to TRBJ2-2; tentative D call: TRBD1 (5 bases). This CDR3 spans 16 amino acids. CDR1 and CDR2 from the germline V gene are DFQATT and SNEGSKA (reference sequence). The CDR3 DNA is TGCTGTGCCATAGTTGGTCCAGGGACGAACACCGGGGAGCTGTTTTTT. Translated: CCAIVGPGTNTGELFF.

This clonotype came up many times. The chain links TRBV20-1 to TRBJ2-7, with TRBD1 identical over 7 bases. CDR1 is DFQATT, CDR2 SNEGSKA, per germline (reference sequence). V lost 2 bases to trimming and J lost 4 bases; unmatched junction nucleotides: 11. The CDR3 sequence is 15 residues long. CDR3 loop: CSARPRDRIKYEQYV. The CDR3 DNA reads as TGCAGTGCTAGACCCCGGGACAGAATCAAGTACGAGCAGTACGTC.

This clonotype was counted only a few times. CDR3 region: CASRFGTGNQPQHF. DNA of the CDR3: TGTGCCAGCAGATTCGGGACGGGGAATCAGCCCCAGCATTTT. The rearrangement links TRBV12-3 or TRBV12-4 to TRBJ1-5, with a weak D call TRBD1 (5 bases). This CDR3 has 14 residues. V lost 6 bases and J 4 bases, leaving 13 bases between the germline ends.

This clonotype was seen only a few times. This rearrangement joins TRBV29-1 to TRBJ1-1; D remains unclear. Trimming cost V 2 bases and J 2 bases, with 12 bases left between them. The CDR3 sequence is 14 residues long. CDR1 is SQVTM, CDR2 ANQGSEA, per germline. The CDR3 is CSVEPPRLNTEAFF. As DNA, the CDR3 is TGCAGCGTTGAACCCCCCAGGCTAAACACTGAAGCTTTCTTT.

This clonotype has just a few counts. This chain uses TRBV24-1 with TRBJ1-1, with D possibly matching TRBD1 (5 bases). V lost 2 bases, J lost 8 bases, and 17 bases lay in between. The CDR3 has 15 amino acids. Germline V gene sequence: CDR1 KGHDR, CDR2 SFDVKD. CDR3 region: CATSDSKGRPDEAFF. DNA of the CDR3: TGTGCCACCAGTGATTCAAAGGGACGGCCGGACGAAGCTTTCTTT.

This clonotype was picked up a small number of times. V is TRBV7-9 and J is TRBJ2-1; D might be TRBD1 (6 bases). The CDR3 runs 15 residues. Trimming shortened V by 1 base and J by 5 bases, and 12 bases separated the two germline ends. Germline-derived CDR1 and CDR2 are SEHNR and FQNEAQ (reference sequence). CDR3 nucleotides: TGTGCCAGCAGCTTAGTAGGGGGAGTCGACAATGAGCAGTTCTTC. Encoded protein: CASSLVGGVDNEQFF.

Remarks on this clonotype: It is likely a read error, because the conserved phenylalanine at the end of the CDR3 is missing. J is TRBJ1-1 and V is TRBV10-3; 7 nucleotides match TRBD1. Losses at the gene ends were 0 bases for V and 0 bases for J; bases not matched to a gene: 7. Looked up from germline, CDR1 is ENHRY and CDR2 is SYGVKD. CDR3 size: 17 residues. CDR3: CAISESNRGRMNTEAFL. DNA of the CDR3: TGTGCCATCAGTGAGTCGAACAGGGGCCGTATGAACACTGAAGCTTTCCTT.

Concerning this clonotype: One base away lies a much larger clone, so this may be a sequencing read error. The rearrangement links TRBV7-8 to TRBJ2-5, with a tentative D call TRBD2 (6 bases). The V gene lost 5 bases and the J gene lost 4 bases, with 14 bases spanning the gap. This CDR3 has 14 residues. Germline V CDR1 and CDR2: SGHVS, FQNEAQ. CDR3 DNA: TGTGCCAGCAGCCTGAGGACTACGTCAGAGACCCAGTACTTC. Its translation is CASSLRTTSETQYF.

CDR3 coding DNA: TGCGCCAGCAGCCAAGGGCGGGGTCAACCCTTCGCAGATACGCAGTATTTT. Translated, it gives CASSQGRGQPFADTQYF. The chain has TRBV4-1 and TRBJ2-3; possibly TRBD2 for D (6 bases). V shed 1 base and J shed 4 bases, with 18 bases lying between them. The germline gives CDR1 MGHRA, CDR2 YSYEKL. The CDR3 runs 17 residues.

This clonotype was counted a single time. This chain connects TRBV7-9 to TRBJ2-7; D perhaps matches TRBD1 (6 bases). The germline CDR1 and CDR2 sequences are SEHNR and FQNEAQ (reference sequence). The CDR3 totals 14 residues. V was shortened by 2 bases and J by 4 bases, with 12 bases between the two germline ends. The DNA of the CDR3 is TGTGCCAGCAGCTTAATGGGGGCTGGGTACGAGCAGTACTTC. Its translation is CASSLMGAGYEQYF.